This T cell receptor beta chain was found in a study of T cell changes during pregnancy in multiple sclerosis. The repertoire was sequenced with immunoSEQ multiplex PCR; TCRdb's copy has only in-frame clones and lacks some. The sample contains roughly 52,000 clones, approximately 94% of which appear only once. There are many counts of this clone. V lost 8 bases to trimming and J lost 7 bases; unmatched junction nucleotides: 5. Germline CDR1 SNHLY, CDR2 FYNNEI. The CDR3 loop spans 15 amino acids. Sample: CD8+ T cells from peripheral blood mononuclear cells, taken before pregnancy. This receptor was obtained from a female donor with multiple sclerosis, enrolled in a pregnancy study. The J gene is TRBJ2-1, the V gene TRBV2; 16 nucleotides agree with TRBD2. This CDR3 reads CASPGLAGGSNEQFF. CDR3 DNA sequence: TGTGCCAGCCCGGGACTAGCGGGAGGGAGTAATGAGCAGTTCTTC.